The clone carrying this T cell receptor (beta chain) was seen only once. Its antigen is still unknown. Germline-derived CDR1 and CDR2 are SGHTS and YDEGEE. Deletions cut 7 bases from V and 0 bases from J, with 16 bases between. The CDR3 runs to 15 residues. These data originate in a study of OX40 agonist ivuxolimab in advanced cancers. Looking at the study overall: Given to patients was ivuxolimab, an agonistic anti-OX40 (CD134) antibody. Study conclusions and caveats: Certain nonresponders additionally had low normalized T-cell clonal expansion.

Produced via immunoSEQ multiplex PCR; TCRdb's table is partial and in-frame only. The sample holds 60,000 to 90,000 clones, more than 80% seen once. The source of this sequence is an adult with an advanced solid tumor such as melanoma, head and neck, liver or kidney cancer. The rearrangement uses TRBV5-8 and TRBJ1-1; tentative D call: TRBD1 (5 bases). Sequenced material: CD4+ or CD8+ T cells sorted from blood, taken in a trial of the OX40 agonist ivuxolimab. The CDR3 DNA sequence: TGTGCCAGCGCTCGGGGGTTTCTCATGAACACTGAAGCTTTCTTT. It encodes CASARGFLMNTEAFF.